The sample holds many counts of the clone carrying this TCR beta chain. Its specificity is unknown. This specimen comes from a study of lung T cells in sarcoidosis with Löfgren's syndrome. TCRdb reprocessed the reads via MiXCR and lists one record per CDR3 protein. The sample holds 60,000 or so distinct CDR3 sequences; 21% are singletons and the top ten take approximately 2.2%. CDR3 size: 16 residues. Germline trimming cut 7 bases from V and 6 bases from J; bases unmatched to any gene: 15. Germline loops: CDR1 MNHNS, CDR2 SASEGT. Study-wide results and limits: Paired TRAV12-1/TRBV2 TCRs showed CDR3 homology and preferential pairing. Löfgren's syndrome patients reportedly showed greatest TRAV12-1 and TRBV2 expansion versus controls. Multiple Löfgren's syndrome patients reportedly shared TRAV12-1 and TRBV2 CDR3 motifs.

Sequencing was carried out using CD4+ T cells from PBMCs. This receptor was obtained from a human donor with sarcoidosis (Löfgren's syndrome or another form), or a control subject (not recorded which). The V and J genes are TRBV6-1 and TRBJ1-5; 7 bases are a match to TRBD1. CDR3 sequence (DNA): TGTGCCAGCATTAGGGTTCCGGGACAGTTAAGTCAGCCCCAGCATTTT. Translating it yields CASIRVPGQLSQPQHF.